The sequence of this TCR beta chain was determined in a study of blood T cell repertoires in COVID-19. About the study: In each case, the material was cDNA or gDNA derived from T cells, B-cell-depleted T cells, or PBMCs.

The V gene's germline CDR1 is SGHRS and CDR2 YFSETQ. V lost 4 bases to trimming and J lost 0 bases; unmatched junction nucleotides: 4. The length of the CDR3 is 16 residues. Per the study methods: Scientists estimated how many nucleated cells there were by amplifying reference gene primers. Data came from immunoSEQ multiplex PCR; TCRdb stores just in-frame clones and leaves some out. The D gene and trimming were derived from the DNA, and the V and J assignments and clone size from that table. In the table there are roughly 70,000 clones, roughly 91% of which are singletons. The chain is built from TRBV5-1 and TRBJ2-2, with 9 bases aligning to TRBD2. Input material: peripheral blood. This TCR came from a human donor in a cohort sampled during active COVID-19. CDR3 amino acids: CASSPRLAANTGELFF. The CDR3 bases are TGCGCCAGCAGCCCTCGACTAGCGGCGAACACCGGGGAGCTGTTTTTT.